This TCR beta chain was retrieved from a study of blood T cell repertoires in COVID-19. Overall study context: Specimens from acute and convalescent COVID-19 originated in the United States, Italy and Spain. The analysed material was cDNA or gDNA that came from T cells, B-cell-depleted T cells, or PBMCs.

Clones were sequenced by immunoSEQ multiplex PCR, and TCRdb holds only the in-frame ones, with some missing. The data contain approximately 150,000 clones, 65% to 85% of them singletons. CDR3 length: 13 amino acids. From germline, CDR1 is MNHEY and CDR2 SVGEGT. Trimming removed 2 bases at V and 1 base at J, with 5 bases between. The sample consisted of peripheral blood. The rearrangement uses TRBV6-2 or TRBV6-3 and TRBJ1-1; D possibly corresponds to TRBD1 (5 bases). The receptor was derived from a woman older than 75 with acute or convalescent COVID-19. For the CDR3, the DNA is TGTGCCAGCAGTTACCAGGGGAACACTGAAGCTTTCTTT. Translating gives CASSYQGNTEAFF.